This T cell receptor beta chain was sequenced for a study of regulatory T cells in long-lasting Graves disease. Findings of the study overall: Newly diagnosed disease favored TRBV20-1 and TRBJ2-1 over persistent disease. Newly diagnosed patients had higher TCR diversity than persistent Graves' patients did.

This sample's time point: newly diagnosed GD, antithyroid drugs for less than 3 months. Researchers made the TCR library from RNA that was extracted from PBMCs. Combining iRepertoire HTBI primers with Arm-PCR of CDR3 regions, the authors built TCR beta libraries. TCRdb reprocessed the multiplex PCR reads with MiXCR, giving one entry per CDR3 protein. The sample has some 220,000 distinct CDR3 sequences; less than 20% are singletons. CDR3 length: 13 residues. V gave up 8 bases and J gave up 0 bases, with 8 bases separating them. CDR1 MNHNS and CDR2 SASEGT come from the germline V gene. Worth noting for this clonotype: Its antigen is currently unknown.

The data were also submitted as part of a second study, on T cells in Graves' hyperthyroidism and ophthalmopathy. This second report adds: Newly diagnosed hyperthyroidism, duration under 2 months, in patients aged 18 to 65. Clinical symptoms, serum thyroxine and TRAb, thyroid ultrasound and orbital computed tomography were used for the diagnoses.

The sequence came from a woman aged 25 to 45 with Graves disease. Sequencing was performed on peripheral blood mononuclear cells (PBMCs), taken at new diagnosis, from a patient treated with antithyroid drugs. The chain links TRBV6-1 to TRBJ1-5; D is unresolved. The CDR3 sequence: CASGEDSNQPQHF. The CDR3 coding sequence is TGTGCCAGCGGGGAGGATAGCAATCAGCCCCAGCATTTT.